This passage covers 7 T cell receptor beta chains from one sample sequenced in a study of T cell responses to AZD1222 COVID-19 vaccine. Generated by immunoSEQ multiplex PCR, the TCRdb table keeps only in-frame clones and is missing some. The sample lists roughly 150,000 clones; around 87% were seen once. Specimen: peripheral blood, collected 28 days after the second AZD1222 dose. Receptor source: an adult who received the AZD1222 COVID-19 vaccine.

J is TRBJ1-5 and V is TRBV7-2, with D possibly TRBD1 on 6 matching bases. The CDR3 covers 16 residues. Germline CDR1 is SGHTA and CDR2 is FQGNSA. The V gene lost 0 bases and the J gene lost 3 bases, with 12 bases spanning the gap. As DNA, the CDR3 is TGTGCCAGCAGCTTAGCCCAGGGGCGATTCAATCAGCCCCAGCATTTT. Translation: CASSLAQGRFNQPQHF.

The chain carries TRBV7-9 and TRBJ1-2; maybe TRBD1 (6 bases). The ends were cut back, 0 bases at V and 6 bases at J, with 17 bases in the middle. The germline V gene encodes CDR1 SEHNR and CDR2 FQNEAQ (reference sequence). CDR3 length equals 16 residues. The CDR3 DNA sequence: TGTGCCAGCAGCTTAGCGCCGGACAGTCTCGGAGATGGCTACACCTTC. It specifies CASSLAPDSLGDGYTF.

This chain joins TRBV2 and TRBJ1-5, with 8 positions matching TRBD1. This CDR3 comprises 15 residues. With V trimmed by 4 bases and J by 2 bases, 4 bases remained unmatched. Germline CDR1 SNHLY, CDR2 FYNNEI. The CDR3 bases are TGTGCCAGCAGTGCGCAGGGGGCGGGCAATCAGCCCCAGCATTTT. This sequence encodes CASSAQGAGNQPQHF.

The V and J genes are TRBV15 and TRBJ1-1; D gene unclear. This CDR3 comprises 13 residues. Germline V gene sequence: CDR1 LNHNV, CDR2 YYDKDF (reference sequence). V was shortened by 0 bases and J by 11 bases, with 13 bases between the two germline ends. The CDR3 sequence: CATSRDGWERAFF. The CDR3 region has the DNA TGTGCCACCAGCAGAGATGGTTGGGAGAGGGCTTTCTTT.

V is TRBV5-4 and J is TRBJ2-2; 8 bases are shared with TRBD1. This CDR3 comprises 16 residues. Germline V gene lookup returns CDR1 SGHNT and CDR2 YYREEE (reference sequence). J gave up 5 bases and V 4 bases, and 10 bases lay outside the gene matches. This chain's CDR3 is CASSTTGDLRTGELFF. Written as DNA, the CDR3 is TGTGCCAGCAGCACGACAGGGGATCTTAGAACCGGGGAGCTGTTTTTT.

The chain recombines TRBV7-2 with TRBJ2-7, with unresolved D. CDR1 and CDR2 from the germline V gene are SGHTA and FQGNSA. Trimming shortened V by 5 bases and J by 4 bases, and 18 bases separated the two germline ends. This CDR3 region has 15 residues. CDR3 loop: CASSLASGLGYEQYF. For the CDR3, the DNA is TGTGCCAGCAGCCTCGCCTCCGGGCTCGGGTACGAGCAGTACTTC.

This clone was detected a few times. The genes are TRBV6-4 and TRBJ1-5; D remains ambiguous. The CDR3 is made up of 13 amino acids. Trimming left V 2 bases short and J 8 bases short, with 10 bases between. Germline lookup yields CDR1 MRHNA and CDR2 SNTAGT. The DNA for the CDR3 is TGTGCCAGCAGTGACCCGCCGGGAGAGCCCCAGCATTTT. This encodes CASSDPPGEPQHF.